This T cell receptor (beta chain) was documented in a study of graft-versus-host responses after intestinal transplantation. Germline assignment: CDR1 KGHSH and CDR2 LQKENI. The CDR3 consists of 20 residues. Unmatched junction bases numbered 12, after V lost 0 bases and J lost 1 base. The repertoire was sequenced with immunoSEQ multiplex PCR; TCRdb's copy has only in-frame clones and lacks some. The data hold some 92,000 clones, with roughly 92% observed a single time. Comment on this clone: The antigen is unknown.

The sequenced sample was unstimulated CD4+ T cells sorted from spleen or lymph node cells, obtained before intestinal transplant. This TCR derives from a human donor who received an intestinal transplant. V and J are TRBV18 and TRBJ2-2, with 9 bases lining up with TRBD1. The CDR3: CASSPPNRDREPQNTGELFF. The CDR3 DNA reads TGTGCCAGCTCACCACCAAACCGGGACAGGGAACCTCAGAACACCGGGGAGCTGTTTTTT.